A selection of T cell receptor beta chains follows, all from one sample in a study of cytomegalovirus exposure and HLA in healthy donors. This table comes from immunoSEQ multiplex PCR, and its TCRdb copy is limited to in-frame clones, with some not included. Of approximately 120,000 clones detected, about 80% appear once; the ten largest clones hold approximately 10%. The sequenced material came from PBMCs. The receptors stem from a man aged 25-45 years in good health and CMV-seropositive. The CDR3 runs from the conserved cysteine through the conserved F or W. The D gene is left open where the match is weak. Clone size, where shown, is once, few, many, or a class for clones that have expanded.

once	TRBD2	TRBV4-1	TRBJ2-2	TGCGCCAGCAGCCATCTAGCGGGGGGTACCGGGGAGCTGTTTTTT	CASSHLAGGTGELFF
NA	NA	TRBV5-1	TRBJ2-2	TGCGCCAGCAGAGTAAGGGGCCCGAACACCGGGGAGCTGTTTTTT	CASRVRGPNTGELFF
NA	NA	TRBV29-1	TRBJ2-1	TGCAGCGCCACAGGGTCTGCCAATGAGCAGTTCTTC	CSATGSANEQFF
NA	NA	TRBV2	TRBJ1-6	TGTGCCAGCAGTGATTTTTCGTACAGTCATCCCTCCTATAATTCACCCCTCCACTTT	CASSDFSYSHPSYNSPLHF
NA	TRBD1	TRBV28	TRBJ2-7	TGTGCAAGCAGTCTCCCCGGGACAGGGGGCTACGAGCAGTACTTC	CASSLPGTGGYEQYF
NA	TRBD2	TRBV7-3	TRBJ2-5	TGTGCCAGCAGCCCGCAGGGGACTAGCGGGGGTGGGCAAGAGACCCAGTACTTC	CASSPQGTSGGGQETQYF
NA	TRBD1	TRBV6-5	TRBJ1-5	TGTGCCAGTGGACAGGGGGATTATCAGCCCCAGCATTTT	CASGQGDYQPQHF
NA	TRBD1	TRBV2	TRBJ1-5	TGTGCCAGCAGTTTTACGGGACAGACCCAAATTTATAGCAATCAGCCCCAGCATTTT	CASSFTGQTQIYSNQPQHF
NA	TRBD1	TRBV9	TRBJ1-2	TGTGCCAGCAGCACACACGGGACAGGAGTACTGGGCTACACCTTC	CASSTHGTGVLGYTF
NA	TRBD1	TRBV5-6	TRBJ1-5	TGTGCCAGCAGCACCTCTGGGACAGGTTGGGTAAGTCAGCCCCAGCATTTT	CASSTSGTGWVSQPQHF
NA	NA	TRBV28	TRBJ2-7	TGTGCCAGCAGTTTTAGAACCTACGAGCAGTACTTC	CASSFRTYEQYF
NA	NA	TRBV12-5	TRBJ2-7	TGTGCTAGTGGTTTGGTAAGGGGGGGGCTCCACGACGAGCAGTACTTC	CASGLVRGGLHDEQYF
NA	TRBD2	TRBV14	TRBJ2-7	TGTGCCAGCAGCCAAGATAGACTAGCGGTTGGGGAGCAGTACTTC	CASSQDRLAVGEQYF
NA	TRBD2	TRBV2	TRBJ2-1	TGTGCCTGCAGGCCTTTAGCGGGGGGGCCGGGTGTAGACCACAATGAGCAGTTCTTC	CACRPLAGGPGVDHNEQFF
NA	TRBD1	TRBV6-1	TRBJ2-2	TGTGCCAGCAGTCCCCGACAGGGGAACACCGGGGAGCTGTTTTTT	CASSPRQGNTGELFF
few	NA	TRBV4-2	TRBJ2-3	TGTGCCAGCAGCCAAGATCTGGTGGACTCCTCTTACACAGATACGCAGTATTTT	CASSQDLVDSSYTDTQYF
NA	TRBD2	TRBV6-1	TRBJ2-1	TGTGCCAGCAGTGCGCTAGCGGGGGGCTCAAGCTCCTACAATGAGCAGTTCTTC	CASSALAGGSSSYNEQFF
NA	NA	TRBV7-6	TRBJ1-4	TGTGCCAGCAGCCCCCGCGGAGCAACTAATGAAAAACTGTTTTTT	CASSPRGATNEKLFF
NA	TRBD1	TRBV30	TRBJ1-2	TGTGCCTGGAGCAGACAGGGGCCACTTGGCTACACCTTC	CAWSRQGPLGYTF
once	NA	TRBV27	TRBJ1-1	TGTGCCAGCAGTTTGGAGGCGAACACTGAAGCTTTCTTT	CASSLEANTEAFF
NA	TRBD2	TRBV5-1	TRBJ2-3	TGCGCCAGCAGCTTGGTTCCTAGCGGGGCTAGCACAGATACGCAGTATTTT	CASSLVPSGASTDTQYF
NA	TRBD2	TRBV28	TRBJ2-1	TGTGCCAGCAGTTCGCTTCTAGCGGGCGCTTACAATGAGCAGTTCTTC	CASSSLLAGAYNEQFF
NA	TRBD1	TRBV6-6	TRBJ2-7	TGTGCCAGCAGTCCCCAGTCGGGGACAGCTATTTACGAGCAGTACTTC	CASSPQSGTAIYEQYF
NA	NA	TRBV6-4	TRBJ2-1	TGTGCCAGCAGCACACAGGCAGGGGCGAACAATGAGCAGTTCTTC	CASSTQAGANNEQFF
NA	TRBD2	TRBV5-8	TRBJ2-1	TGTGCCAGCAGTTTAGCGGGAACCTACAATGAGCAGTTCTTC	CASSLAGTYNEQFF
NA	TRBD1	TRBV23-1	TRBJ2-4	TGCGCCAGCAGTCAACCAAAGGAGTCCTCACAGGGGGCCAAAAACATTCAGTACTTC	CASSQPKESSQGAKNIQYF
few	NA	TRBV5-6	TRBJ1-6	TGTGCCAGCAGCCATTATAATTCACCCCTCCACTTT	CASSHYNSPLHF
NA	NA	TRBV30	TRBJ2-7	TGTGCCTGGGGGACATCGTCCTACGAGCAGTACTTC	CAWGTSSYEQYF
NA	NA	TRBV25-1	TRBJ2-1	TGTGCCAGCAGTGACCCTACTGGGGCAGGGGTTGTCAATGAGCAGTTCTTC	CASSDPTGAGVVNEQFF
NA	NA	TRBV11-2	TRBJ2-7	TGTGCCAGCAGCCCACAGGTCCGGACGAGGGAGCAGTACTTC	CASSPQVRTREQYF
NA	NA	TRBV5-1	TRBJ1-1	TGCGCCAGCAGCCCGCCGCAGGGTTCGAACACTGAAGCTTTCTTT	CASSPPQGSNTEAFF
NA	TRBD1	TRBV4-1	TRBJ1-2	TGTGCCAGCAGCCAAGATCGCCAGGGGGCGAGGTATGGCTACACCTTC	CASSQDRQGARYGYTF
once	NA	TRBV27	TRBJ2-7	TGTGCCAGCAGTATCAGACAGGATAGCGAGCAGTACTTC	CASSIRQDSEQYF
NA	TRBD1	TRBV6-1	TRBJ1-5	TGTGCCAGCAGTGAAGCGCAGGGGGCCGATCAGCCCCAGCATTTT	CASSEAQGADQPQHF
NA	NA	TRBV18	TRBJ1-4	TGTGCCAGCTCACCACGTGGAGGTGAAAAACTGTTTTTT	CASSPRGGEKLFF
NA	NA	TRBV2	TRBJ1-3	TGTGCCAGCAGTGAAGTAAGACAGAGCTCTGGAAACACCATATATTTT	CASSEVRQSSGNTIYF
once	TRBD1	TRBV5-6	TRBJ1-2	TGTGCCAGCAGCCGCCGGGACAGGGGGCTCTATGGCTACACCTTC	CASSRRDRGLYGYTF
NA	NA	TRBV14	TRBJ2-1	TGTGCCAGCAGCCACCCCGATGACAGGTACAATGAGCAGTTCTTC	CASSHPDDRYNEQFF
NA	NA	TRBV5-5	TRBJ1-4	TGTGCCAGCAGCTTGGTAGGGGTAGGAAAACTGTTTTTT	CASSLVGVGKLFF
NA	TRBD1	TRBV4-1	TRBJ2-3	TGCGCCAGCAGCCAAGATTGGCAGGGGGCTGGGGATACGCAGTATTTT	CASSQDWQGAGDTQYF
few	NA	TRBV4-1	TRBJ1-2	TGCGCCAGCAGCCGACAGGACTTTTATGGCTACACCTTC	CASSRQDFYGYTF
NA	NA	TRBV9	TRBJ2-2	TGTGCCAGCAGCCTCATGGGCAGCAGGGAGCTGTTTTTT	CASSLMGSRELFF
NA	TRBD1	TRBV5-8	TRBJ2-5	TGTGCCAGCCCCGCGAGTCAGGGGGTGGAGACCCAGTACTTC	CASPASQGVETQYF
once	NA	TRBV13	TRBJ2-1	TGTGCCAGCAGCTTAGCGGGGGGCCTGAACTACAATGAGCAGTTCTTC	CASSLAGGLNYNEQFF
NA	NA	TRBV7-2	TRBJ1-1	TGTGCCAGCAGCCCGATTAGGAGGGGCACTGAAGCTTTCTTT	CASSPIRRGTEAFF
NA	TRBD1	TRBV18	TRBJ1-5	TGTGCCAGCTCCCCCACAGGGGTCGGCAATCAGCCCCAGCATTTT	CASSPTGVGNQPQHF
NA	TRBD1	TRBV30	TRBJ1-6	TGTGCCTGGAGCTCGGACAGGATTAATTCACCCCTCCACTTT	CAWSSDRINSPLHF
NA	NA	TRBV4-1	TRBJ2-1	TGCGCCAGCAGTAAGAGCTCCTACAATGAGCAGTTCTTC	CASSKSSYNEQFF
NA	NA	TRBV28	TRBJ1-1	TGTGCCAGCAGCGGGACGGGGGGCTTGGACACTGAAGCTTTCTTT	CASSGTGGLDTEAFF
NA	NA	TRBV4-1	TRBJ2-5	TGCGCCAGCAGCCAAGGAGGTATGGGGCCCAGGAACTTC	CASSQGGMGPRNF
few	TRBD1	TRBV4-1	TRBJ1-5	TGCGCCAGCAGCCATAGTCCAGGGGGCAAGGATCAGCCCCAGCATTTT	CASSHSPGGKDQPQHF
NA	NA	TRBV5-1	TRBJ1-6	TGCGCCAGCAGCCGGGAGAATTCACCCCTCCACTTT	CASSRENSPLHF
NA	NA	TRBV7-8	TRBJ2-7	TGTGCCAGCAGTGAAACAGGTAGTGTTGACGAGCAGTACTTC	CASSETGSVDEQYF
NA	NA	TRBV7-9	TRBJ1-6	TGTGCCAGCAGCTTAGCGTTGGCTGGCTCCTATAATTCACCCCTCCACTTT	CASSLALAGSYNSPLHF
few	TRBD1	TRBV19	TRBJ1-2	TGTGCCAGTAGTCACCGGGCAGGGGGCGCGGTAAGCTATGGCTACACCTTC	CASSHRAGGAVSYGYTF
NA	NA	TRBV5-5	TRBJ2-2	TGTGCCAGCAGCCAGCCCGAGCGGAACACCGGGGAGCTGTTTTTT	CASSQPERNTGELFF
few	NA	TRBV6-5	TRBJ1-3	TGTGCCAGCAGTCCTGACAGGTCCCCTGGAAACACCATATATTTT	CASSPDRSPGNTIYF
NA	NA	TRBV7-2	TRBJ1-1	TGTGCCAGCAGCTTCAGACAGACGAACACTGAAGCTTTCTTT	CASSFRQTNTEAFF
few	NA	TRBV10-1	TRBJ2-2	TGCGCCAGCAGTGAGTTAATAAACACCGGGGAGCTGTTTTTT	CASSELINTGELFF